This T cell receptor beta chain was sequenced during a study of blood T cells in healthy people across ages. Looking at the study overall: Template switching recovered approximately one barcoded beta molecule for every two T cells. General study points: Expanded clonotype shifts may have been confounded, as the donors had an unknown CMV status.

Many counts were recorded for this clonotype. As yet, its antigen is unknown. A second about 7 to 11 cycle PCR used barcoded and J-beta primers. Every sample produced at least 2.5 million CDR3-containing paired-end reads. One entry per CDR3 protein results from TCRdb running MiXCR on the 5' RACE reads. The sample records 540,000 or so distinct CDR3 sequences, approximately 30% being singletons. The specimen sequenced was blood. The TCR sequence derives from a woman in her seventies in good health.

CDR3 nucleotides: TGCGCCAGCAGCCGGGACACTTTCACAGATACGCAGTATTTT. Translation gives CASSRDTFTDTQYF. The V and J genes are TRBV4-3 and TRBJ2-3; D is perhaps TRBD1 (6 bases). The CDR3 loop spans 14 amino acids. V was clipped by 4 bases and J by 2 bases, with 10 bases between them. The germline V gene encodes CDR1 LGHNA and CDR2 YSLEER.